This entry concerns a single T cell receptor (beta chain). Its antigen is currently unknown. The sample holds other DNA sequences that translate to the same CDR3. Repertoires were generated with immunoSEQ multiplex PCR, while TCRdb's copy carries only in-frame clones and drops some. The sample records about 140,000 clones, roughly 93% being singletons. These data belong to a study of T cell responses to AZD1222 COVID-19 vaccine. J gave up 2 bases and V 5 bases, and 7 bases lay outside the gene matches. This CDR3 is 15 amino acids long. Germline V lookup: CDR1 SSHAT, CDR2 FNYEAQ (reference sequence). Study-wide results and limits: An increase in Spike-specific TCR breadth and depth was observed after two AZD1222 doses. It should be noted that donors were predominantly white British and more often female, and clonal diversity was possibly underestimated. Spike was spanned by vaccine-associated CD4 TCRs, with dominance at 160-218 and 743-854.

This material consisted of peripheral blood, taken 28 days after the second AZD1222 dose. The gene calls are TRBV7-7 and TRBJ2-3; the match to TRBD1 covers 7 bases. The receptor was isolated from an adult who received the AZD1222 COVID-19 vaccine. The DNA of the CDR3 is TGTGCCAGCAGCCGAGGGACAGCCTCCACAGATACGCAGTATTTT. Amino acid sequence: CASSRGTASTDTQYF.